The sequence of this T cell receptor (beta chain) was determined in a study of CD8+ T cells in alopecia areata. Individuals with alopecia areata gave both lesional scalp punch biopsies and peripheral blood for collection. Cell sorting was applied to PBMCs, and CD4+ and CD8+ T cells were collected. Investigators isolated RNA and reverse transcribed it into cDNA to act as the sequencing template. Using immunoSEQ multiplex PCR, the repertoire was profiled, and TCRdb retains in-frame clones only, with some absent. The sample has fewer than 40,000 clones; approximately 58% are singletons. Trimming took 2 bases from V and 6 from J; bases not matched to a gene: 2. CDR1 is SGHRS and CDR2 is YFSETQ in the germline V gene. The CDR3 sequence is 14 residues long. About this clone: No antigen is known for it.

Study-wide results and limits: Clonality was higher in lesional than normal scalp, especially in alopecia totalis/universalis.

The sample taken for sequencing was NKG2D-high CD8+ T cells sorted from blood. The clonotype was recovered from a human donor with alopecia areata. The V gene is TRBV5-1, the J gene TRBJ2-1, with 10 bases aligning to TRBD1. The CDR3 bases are TGCGCCAGCAGCTTAGGACAGGGGGTCAATGAGCAGTTCTTC. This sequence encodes CASSLGQGVNEQFF.